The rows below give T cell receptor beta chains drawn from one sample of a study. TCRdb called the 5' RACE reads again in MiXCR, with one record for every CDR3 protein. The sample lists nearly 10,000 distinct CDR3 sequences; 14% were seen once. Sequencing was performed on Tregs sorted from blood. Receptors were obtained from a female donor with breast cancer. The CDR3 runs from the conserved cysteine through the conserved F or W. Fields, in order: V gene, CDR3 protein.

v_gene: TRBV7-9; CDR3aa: CASSHRDRVYNEQFF
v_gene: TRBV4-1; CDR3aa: CASSHERYSYEQYF
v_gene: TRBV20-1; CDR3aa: CSANPGAGGGPYGYTF
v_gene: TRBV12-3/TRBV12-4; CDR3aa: CASTPRTGAEAFF
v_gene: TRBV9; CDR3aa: CASSVDPRTNEQFF
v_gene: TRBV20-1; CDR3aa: CSARYRLQNDYGYTF
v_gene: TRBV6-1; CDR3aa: CASRTRVSNYGYTF
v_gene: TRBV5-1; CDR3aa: CASRQTSTDTQYF
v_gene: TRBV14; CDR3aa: CASSQGWGAVETQYF
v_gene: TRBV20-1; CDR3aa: CSANLAEGGELFF
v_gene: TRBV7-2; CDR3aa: CASSTGLATPRGQYF
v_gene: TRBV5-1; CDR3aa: CASSTGWASRETQYF
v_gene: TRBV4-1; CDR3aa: CASSQVGARYEQYF
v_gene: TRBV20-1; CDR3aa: CSARGGPTDTQYF
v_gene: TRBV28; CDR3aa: CASEGSGNTIYF